These T cell receptor beta chains were read from a single sample in a study of beta chain features in type 1 diabetes. TCRdb's copy holds only in-frame clones and misses some; the assay was immunoSEQ multiplex PCR. The table has some 150,000 clones, under 11% seen once. Sequencing was carried out using naive CD4+ T cells from blood. The receptors stem from a man aged 18 to 30 in good health. CDR3s include the opening cysteine and the closing phenylalanine or tryptophan. D genes are given only for firm matches. For some rows the clone size is stated as once, few or many, or as a class when expanded; others skip it.

D gene,J gene,V gene,clone size,CDR3 DNA,CDR3 protein
-,TRBJ1-3,TRBV7-2,few,TGTGCCAGCAGCTTACAGGACTCTGGAAACACCATATATTTT,CASSLQDSGNTIYF
TRBD2,TRBJ2-5,TRBV5-1,-,TGCGCCAGCAGCTTAGCTAGCGGGCGAGAGACCCAGTACTTC,CASSLASGRETQYF
-,TRBJ1-4,TRBV29-1,-,TGCAGCGCCAGGGACTTAGGGGAAAAACTGTTTTTT,CSARDLGEKLFF
-,TRBJ2-5,TRBV30,many,TGTGCCTGGAGTACCGGGGTTCAAGAGACCCAGTACTTC,CAWSTGVQETQYF
-,TRBJ2-1,TRBV5-1,few,TGCGCCAGCAGCTACGACTATGAGCAGTTCTTC,CASSYDYEQFF
TRBD1,TRBJ2-7,TRBV6-6,few,TGTGCCAGCAGCGCAAGGGACAGGGGCTACGAGCAGTACTTC,CASSARDRGYEQYF
TRBD1,TRBJ2-7,TRBV6-5,-,TGTGCCAGCAGTTACCAGAACAGGGGTCCCTACGAGCAGTACTTC,CASSYQNRGPYEQYF
-,TRBJ2-5,TRBV11-2,-,TGTGCCAGCAGCCCGTCCCAGTCCGAGACCCAGTACTTC,CASSPSQSETQYF
-,TRBJ2-7,TRBV6-1,-,TGTGCCAGCAGTGACATGAGGACAGCAGCCTACGAGCAGTACTTC,CASSDMRTAAYEQYF
-,TRBJ1-1,TRBV29-1,-,TGCAGCGTTGGAAAGCAGGGGACGGTGAACACTGAAGCTTTCTTT,CSVGKQGTVNTEAFF
TRBD2,TRBJ2-3,TRBV2,few,TGTGCCAGCAGTGCTGCGGGGGGGCGGTGGACGCAGTATTTT,CASSAAGGRWTQYF
-,TRBJ2-7,TRBV28,-,TGTGCCAGCAGTTTATCTGGGAAGGGGTCCCTCCGTTCCAACGAGCAGTACTTC,CASSLSGKGSLRSNEQYF
-,TRBJ2-7,TRBV4-3,many,TGCGCCAGCAGCCAAGAATCAGGGTCCTACGAGCAGTACTTC,CASSQESGSYEQYF
-,TRBJ1-5,TRBV18,-,TGTGCCAGCTCACCGGAGGACCAAAGATCCCAGCCCCAGCATTTT,CASSPEDQRSQPQHF
-,TRBJ2-2,TRBV28,-,TGTGCCAGCAGAACTACAAACACCGGGGAGCTGTTTTTT,CASRTTNTGELFF
TRBD1,TRBJ1-5,TRBV27,-,TGTGCCAGCAGTTTGTCAGGGGCAGGGGGCGGTTTTGGCAATCAGCCCCAGCATTTT,CASSLSGAGGGFGNQPQHF
-,TRBJ2-7,TRBV5-6,few,TGTGCCAGCAGCTTGCAACGGTTCGCAACCTACGAGCAGTACTTC,CASSLQRFATYEQYF
TRBD1,TRBJ2-3,TRBV6-1,few,TGTGCCAGCAGTCAAACGGGACAGTTGGGTACGCAGTATTTT,CASSQTGQLGTQYF
-,TRBJ2-7,TRBV27,few,TGTGCCAGGGCTCAGACGGAGACCTACGAGCAGTACTTC,CARAQTETYEQYF
-,TRBJ2-4,TRBV5-5,few,TGTGCCAGCAGCACATCCGGGAGTAACATTCAGTACTTC,CASSTSGSNIQYF
-,TRBJ1-3,TRBV30,-,TGTGCCTGGAGGGCAACAGGGTCTGGAAACACCATATATTTT,CAWRATGSGNTIYF
TRBD2,TRBJ2-3,TRBV5-1,few,TGCGCCAGCAGCTCCGGGGGGAGCACAGATACGCAGTATTTT,CASSSGGSTDTQYF
TRBD2,TRBJ2-7,TRBV28,few,TGTGCCAGCAGACCTCCGGGACTAGCGGGGGATCTCGAGCAGTACTTC,CASRPPGLAGDLEQYF
TRBD1,TRBJ2-4,TRBV28,many,TGTGCCAGCAGTCCAACGGGACAGCTGAAAAACATTCAGTACTTC,CASSPTGQLKNIQYF
-,TRBJ2-3,TRBV7-8,few,TGTACCAGCAGCGTAGGGGCGGATACGCAGTATTTT,CTSSVGADTQYF
TRBD1,TRBJ1-2,TRBV5-1,few,TGCGCCAGCAGCTCGGGACAGGCAAGGGGCTACACCTTC,CASSSGQARGYTF
TRBD1,TRBJ2-7,TRBV20-1,-,TGCAGGGGACAGGGGGCTTACGAGCAGTACTTC,CRGQGAYEQYF
-,TRBJ2-5,TRBV5-1,few,TGCGCCAGCAGCCGTACTAGAGCTGAGACCCAGTACTTC,CASSRTRAETQYF
-,TRBJ2-5,TRBV11-2,few,TGTGCCAGCAGCTTCGGACAGCAAGAGACCCAGTACTTC,CASSFGQQETQYF
-,TRBJ2-3,TRBV30,-,TGTGCCTGTGGGCCAGTCCCGCAGGGTACGCAGTATTTT,CACGPVPQGTQYF
-,TRBJ1-1,TRBV27,few,TGTGCCAGCAGTTTTCTCCCAGCGGGCACTGAAGCTTTCTTT,CASSFLPAGTEAFF
TRBD2,TRBJ2-3,TRBV7-8,-,TGTGCCAGCAGTCAGATAGGGGGACTAGCGGGCCACACAGATACGCAGTATTTT,CASSQIGGLAGHTDTQYF
-,TRBJ2-1,TRBV5-1,few,TGCGCCAGCAGCTTGGGTCAGGGGTTCTTACGGGATGAGCAGTTCTTC,CASSLGQGFLRDEQFF
TRBD1,TRBJ1-2,TRBV7-2,few,TGTGCCAGCAGGAGCACAGGGGGAGGCTATGGCTACACCTTC,CASRSTGGGYGYTF
-,TRBJ2-7,TRBV30,-,TGTGCCTGGAGTTCACTATACGAGCAGTACTTC,CAWSSLYEQYF
TRBD1,TRBJ1-5,TRBV10-3,few,TGTGCCATCAGCGGGGGGACAGGAGGCAATCAGCCCCAGCATTTT,CAISGGTGGNQPQHF
TRBD1,TRBJ2-6,TRBV9,-,TGTGCCAGCAGCGCCCGGACAGGGTCGGGGGCCAACGTCCTGACTTTC,CASSARTGSGANVLTF
TRBD2,TRBJ2-5,TRBV27,-,TGTGCCAGCAGTTCGCGGGGGGGGAATCAAGAGACCCAGTACTTC,CASSSRGGNQETQYF
TRBD2,TRBJ2-1,TRBV19,few,TGTGCCAGTAGTAAAGGACTAGCAGTGGATGAGCAGTTCTTC,CASSKGLAVDEQFF
TRBD2,TRBJ2-7,TRBV5-1,-,TGCGCCAGCAGCTTGGTTGCGGGGGGCCAGTACGAGCAGTACTTC,CASSLVAGGQYEQYF
TRBD2,TRBJ2-1,TRBV5-1,few,TGCGCCAGCAGCTTCATAGCGGGGGTATTCAATGAGCAGTTCTTC,CASSFIAGVFNEQFF
-,TRBJ1-1,TRBV7-2,-,TGTGCCAGCAGCTTAGCGGGCTGGAACACTGAAGCTTTCTTT,CASSLAGWNTEAFF
TRBD2,TRBJ2-5,TRBV4-3,-,TGCGCCAGCAGCCAACGACTAGCGGGGCCTCTTGAGACCCAGTACTTC,CASSQRLAGPLETQYF
TRBD2,TRBJ2-7,TRBV5-1,-,TGCGCCAGCAGCTTGGAGGTACTTCGGCGGGGGGGCGAGCAGTACTTC,CASSLEVLRRGGEQYF
TRBD1,TRBJ2-3,TRBV7-2,few,TGTGCCAGCAGCTCAAGGGGGCCTAGCACAGATACGCAGTATTTT,CASSSRGPSTDTQYF
TRBD1,TRBJ1-5,TRBV19,few,TGTGCCAGTAGTACGCCGGCCGGGACAGGAAGCAATCAGCCCCAGCATTTT,CASSTPAGTGSNQPQHF
-,TRBJ2-1,TRBV4-3,-,TGCGCCAGCAGCCAAGAAGTAGTGAATGAGCAGTTCTTC,CASSQEVVNEQFF
-,TRBJ1-2,TRBV2,-,TGTGCCAGCAGTGATCTCGGGATCTATGGCTACACCTTC,CASSDLGIYGYTF
-,TRBJ2-2,TRBV29-1,many,TGCAGCGTTGCCGGGAACACCGGGGAGCTGTTTTTT,CSVAGNTGELFF